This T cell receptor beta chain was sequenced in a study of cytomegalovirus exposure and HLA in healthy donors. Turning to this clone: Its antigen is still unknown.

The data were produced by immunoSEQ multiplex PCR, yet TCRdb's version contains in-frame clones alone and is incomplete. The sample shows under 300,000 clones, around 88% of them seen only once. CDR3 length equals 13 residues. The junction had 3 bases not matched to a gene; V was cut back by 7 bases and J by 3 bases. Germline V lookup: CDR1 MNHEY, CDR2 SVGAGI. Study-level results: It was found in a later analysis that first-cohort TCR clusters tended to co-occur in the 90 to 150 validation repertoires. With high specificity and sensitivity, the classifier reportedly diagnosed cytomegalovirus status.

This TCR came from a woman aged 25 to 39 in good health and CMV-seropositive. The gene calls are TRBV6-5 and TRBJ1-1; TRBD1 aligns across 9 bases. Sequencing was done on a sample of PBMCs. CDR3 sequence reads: CASNRQGDTEAFF. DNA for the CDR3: TGTGCCAGCAACCGACAGGGGGACACTGAAGCTTTCTTT.